This T cell receptor beta chain stems from a study of blood T cell repertoires in COVID-19. The data were produced by immunoSEQ multiplex PCR, yet TCRdb's version contains in-frame clones alone and is incomplete. The sample lists a few hundred thousand clones, 70% to 90% occurring once. Sequenced: peripheral blood. This TCR was recovered from a man aged 50 or older with active or convalescent COVID-19.

The CDR3 sequence is CASSYTRVNYGYTF. The CDR3 DNA reads as TGCGCCAGCAGTTATACCCGGGTCAACTATGGCTACACCTTC. V usage is TRBV10-1 and J usage is TRBJ1-2, with D uncertain. The CDR3 consists of 14 residues. Germline values: CDR1 WNHNN, CDR2 SYGVQD (reference sequence). The V end lost 5 bases, the J end lost 2 bases, and 12 bases lay between the germline ends.